Listed below are T cell receptor beta chains from one sample, sequenced in a study of blood T cell repertoires in COVID-19. Some clones are missing from TCRdb's copy, which holds only in-frame ones; the method was immunoSEQ multiplex PCR. Among about 280,000 clones listed, around 84% were seen once. The sequenced material came from PBMCs or T cells enriched from blood (not recorded which). The receptors were gathered from a woman aged 45 to 65 who had recovered from COVID-19. CDR3s include the opening cysteine and the closing phenylalanine or tryptophan. A D gene is named only where the DNA matches it firmly. For some rows the clone size is stated as once, few or many, or as a class when expanded; others skip it.

CDR3aa: CASSPGGQTQYF
CDR3nt: TGCGCCAGCAGCCCGGGGGGCCAGACCCAGTACTTC
abundance: NA
d_gene: NA
j_gene: TRBJ2-5
v_gene: TRBV5-1

CDR3aa: CASRPTSGRHNEQFF
CDR3nt: TGTGCCAGCCGTCCGACTAGCGGGAGACACAATGAGCAGTTCTTC
abundance: NA
d_gene: TRBD2
j_gene: TRBJ2-1
v_gene: TRBV6-6

CDR3aa: CASSLIPTGGNTEAFF
CDR3nt: TGTGCCAGCAGCTTAATCCCGACAGGGGGAAACACTGAAGCTTTCTTT
abundance: NA
d_gene: TRBD1
j_gene: TRBJ1-1
v_gene: TRBV7-3

CDR3aa: CAWSVLGRSGKLFF
CDR3nt: TGTGCCTGGAGTGTACTGGGGAGGAGCGGGAAACTGTTTTTT
abundance: NA
d_gene: NA
j_gene: TRBJ1-4
v_gene: TRBV30

CDR3aa: CASAGTRGQEQYF
CDR3nt: TGTGCCAGCGCCGGGACTAGAGGCCAGGAGCAGTACTTC
abundance: NA
d_gene: TRBD2
j_gene: TRBJ2-7
v_gene: TRBV3-1/TRBV3-2

CDR3aa: CASSLVPQGSNEKLFF
CDR3nt: TGTGCCAGCAGCTTAGTCCCGCAGGGTTCTAATGAAAAACTGTTTTTT
abundance: NA
d_gene: NA
j_gene: TRBJ1-4
v_gene: TRBV7-2

CDR3aa: CASSPGRGRGGYGYTF
CDR3nt: TGTGCCAGCAGCCCAGGAAGGGGGAGGGGAGGCTATGGCTACACCTTC
abundance: NA
d_gene: NA
j_gene: TRBJ1-2
v_gene: TRBV7-9

CDR3aa: CASIHRLSPLHF
CDR3nt: TGTGCCAGTATTCACAGGCTTTCACCCCTCCACTTT
abundance: NA
d_gene: NA
j_gene: TRBJ1-6
v_gene: TRBV19

CDR3aa: CASSVGHRDSEAFF
CDR3nt: TGTGCCAGCAGCGTTGGACACCGGGACAGTGAAGCTTTCTTT
abundance: NA
d_gene: TRBD1
j_gene: TRBJ1-1
v_gene: TRBV9

CDR3aa: CAWGDSWGYTF
CDR3nt: TGTGCCTGGGGGGACAGTTGGGGCTACACCTTC
abundance: NA
d_gene: TRBD1
j_gene: TRBJ1-2
v_gene: TRBV30

CDR3aa: CASSEGLEPGGYEQYF
CDR3nt: TGCGCCAGCAGCGAAGGACTAGAGCCCGGGGGCTACGAGCAGTACTTC
abundance: NA
d_gene: TRBD2
j_gene: TRBJ2-7
v_gene: TRBV5-1

CDR3aa: CASRDSFNYGYTF
CDR3nt: TGTGCCAGCAGGGACAGTTTTAACTATGGCTACACCTTC
abundance: few
d_gene: NA
j_gene: TRBJ1-2
v_gene: TRBV27

CDR3aa: CASSWGGPEAFF
CDR3nt: TGTGCCAGTAGTTGGGGGGGCCCTGAAGCTTTCTTT
abundance: NA
d_gene: NA
j_gene: TRBJ1-1
v_gene: TRBV19

CDR3aa: CASSPSGLAGEVSGNEQFF
CDR3nt: TGTGCCAGTAGTCCCTCGGGACTAGCGGGAGAAGTTAGTGGCAATGAGCAGTTCTTC
abundance: NA
d_gene: TRBD2
j_gene: TRBJ2-1
v_gene: TRBV19

CDR3aa: CASSRQGAGGTEAFF
CDR3nt: TGTGCCAGCAGTAGACAGGGGGCGGGCGGCACTGAAGCTTTCTTT
abundance: NA
d_gene: TRBD1
j_gene: TRBJ1-1
v_gene: TRBV6-5

CDR3aa: CATSRDYGAVGPNTEAFF
CDR3nt: TGTGCCACCAGCAGAGATTATGGGGCAGTAGGTCCGAACACTGAAGCTTTCTTT
abundance: NA
d_gene: NA
j_gene: TRBJ1-1
v_gene: TRBV15

CDR3aa: CASSYPGHLSYNEQFF
CDR3nt: TGTGCCAGCAGTTATCCGGGACACCTCTCCTACAATGAGCAGTTCTTC
abundance: NA
d_gene: NA
j_gene: TRBJ2-1
v_gene: TRBV6-5

CDR3aa: CATSPSPGTGVPKVPPPYTEAFF
CDR3nt: TGTGCCACCAGCCCCTCCCCCGGGACAGGGGTTCCAAAGGTCCCACCGCCTTACACTGAAGCTTTCTTT
abundance: NA
d_gene: TRBD1
j_gene: TRBJ1-1
v_gene: TRBV24-1

CDR3aa: CASSVGAGANEAFF
CDR3nt: TGTGCCAGCAGCGTCGGGGCGGGGGCAAATGAAGCTTTCTTT
abundance: NA
d_gene: NA
j_gene: TRBJ1-1
v_gene: TRBV9

CDR3aa: CASSEHRGRTEAFF
CDR3nt: TGTGCCAGCAGTGAACACAGGGGAAGGACTGAAGCTTTCTTT
abundance: NA
d_gene: TRBD1
j_gene: TRBJ1-1
v_gene: TRBV6-1

CDR3aa: CASRASGGDNEQFF
CDR3nt: TGCGCCAGCAGGGCTAGCGGGGGGGACAATGAGCAGTTCTTC
abundance: NA
d_gene: TRBD2
j_gene: TRBJ2-1
v_gene: TRBV10-1

CDR3aa: CASSSILTGDWRNTGELFF
CDR3nt: TGTGCCAGCAGTTCAATTTTGACAGGGGATTGGAGGAACACCGGGGAGCTGTTTTTT
abundance: NA
d_gene: TRBD1
j_gene: TRBJ2-2
v_gene: TRBV27

CDR3aa: CASSPGTGGEQYF
CDR3nt: TGTGCCAGCAGCCCCGGGACAGGGGGCGAGCAGTACTTC
abundance: NA
d_gene: TRBD1
j_gene: TRBJ2-7
v_gene: TRBV7-6

CDR3aa: CASSNRVSSYNEQFF
CDR3nt: TGTGCCAGCAGCAATCGGGTGAGCTCCTACAATGAGCAGTTCTTC
abundance: NA
d_gene: NA
j_gene: TRBJ2-1
v_gene: TRBV7-3

CDR3aa: CASRDRPYGYTF
CDR3nt: TGTGCCAGCCGGGACAGACCGTATGGCTACACCTTC
abundance: NA
d_gene: TRBD1
j_gene: TRBJ1-2
v_gene: TRBV19

CDR3aa: CASSSPLAELTGELFF
CDR3nt: TGTGCCAGCAGCTCCCCCCTAGCGGAGCTCACCGGGGAGCTGTTTTTT
abundance: NA
d_gene: TRBD2
j_gene: TRBJ2-2
v_gene: TRBV9

CDR3aa: CAWADSYEQYF
CDR3nt: TGTGCCTGGGCCGATAGTTACGAGCAGTACTTC
abundance: NA
d_gene: NA
j_gene: TRBJ2-7
v_gene: TRBV30

CDR3aa: CASSPPPVGATETQYF
CDR3nt: TGTGCCAGCAGCCCCCCCCCGGTAGGGGCCACAGAGACCCAGTACTTC
abundance: NA
d_gene: NA
j_gene: TRBJ2-5
v_gene: TRBV5-6

CDR3aa: CASSLDRRNTEAFF
CDR3nt: TGTGCCAGCAGTTTGGACAGGAGGAACACTGAAGCTTTCTTT
abundance: NA
d_gene: TRBD1
j_gene: TRBJ1-1
v_gene: TRBV28

CDR3aa: CASSSSGRSPLHF
CDR3nt: TGTGCCAGCAGCTCAAGCGGACGTTCACCCCTCCACTTT
abundance: NA
d_gene: NA
j_gene: TRBJ1-6
v_gene: TRBV28

CDR3aa: CASSGATYNYEQYF
CDR3nt: TGTGCCAGCAGCGGAGCGACTTATAACTACGAGCAGTACTTC
abundance: NA
d_gene: NA
j_gene: TRBJ2-7
v_gene: TRBV6-5

CDR3aa: CASSLGQGFRQPQHF
CDR3nt: TGTGCCAGCAGCCTGGGACAGGGGTTTAGGCAGCCCCAGCATTTT
abundance: NA
d_gene: TRBD1
j_gene: TRBJ1-5
v_gene: TRBV27

CDR3aa: CASSQLAGVRTDTQYF
CDR3nt: TGTGCCAGCAGCCAACTAGCGGGAGTTAGGACAGATACGCAGTATTTT
abundance: once
d_gene: TRBD2
j_gene: TRBJ2-3
v_gene: TRBV7-6

CDR3aa: CATSRGSPHTQYF
CDR3nt: TGTGCCACCAGCAGAGGTAGCCCCCATACGCAGTATTTT
abundance: NA
d_gene: NA
j_gene: TRBJ2-3
v_gene: TRBV15

CDR3aa: CASSRVAATSGANVLTF
CDR3nt: TGTGCCAGCAGTAGAGTAGCGGCCACCTCTGGGGCCAACGTCCTGACTTTC
abundance: NA
d_gene: NA
j_gene: TRBJ2-6
v_gene: TRBV5-5

CDR3aa: CATSDTEARRPGSLAGELFF
CDR3nt: TGTGCCACCAGTGACACGGAGGCCCGAAGACCCGGGTCTCTCGCCGGGGAGCTGTTTTTT
abundance: NA
d_gene: NA
j_gene: TRBJ2-2
v_gene: TRBV24-1